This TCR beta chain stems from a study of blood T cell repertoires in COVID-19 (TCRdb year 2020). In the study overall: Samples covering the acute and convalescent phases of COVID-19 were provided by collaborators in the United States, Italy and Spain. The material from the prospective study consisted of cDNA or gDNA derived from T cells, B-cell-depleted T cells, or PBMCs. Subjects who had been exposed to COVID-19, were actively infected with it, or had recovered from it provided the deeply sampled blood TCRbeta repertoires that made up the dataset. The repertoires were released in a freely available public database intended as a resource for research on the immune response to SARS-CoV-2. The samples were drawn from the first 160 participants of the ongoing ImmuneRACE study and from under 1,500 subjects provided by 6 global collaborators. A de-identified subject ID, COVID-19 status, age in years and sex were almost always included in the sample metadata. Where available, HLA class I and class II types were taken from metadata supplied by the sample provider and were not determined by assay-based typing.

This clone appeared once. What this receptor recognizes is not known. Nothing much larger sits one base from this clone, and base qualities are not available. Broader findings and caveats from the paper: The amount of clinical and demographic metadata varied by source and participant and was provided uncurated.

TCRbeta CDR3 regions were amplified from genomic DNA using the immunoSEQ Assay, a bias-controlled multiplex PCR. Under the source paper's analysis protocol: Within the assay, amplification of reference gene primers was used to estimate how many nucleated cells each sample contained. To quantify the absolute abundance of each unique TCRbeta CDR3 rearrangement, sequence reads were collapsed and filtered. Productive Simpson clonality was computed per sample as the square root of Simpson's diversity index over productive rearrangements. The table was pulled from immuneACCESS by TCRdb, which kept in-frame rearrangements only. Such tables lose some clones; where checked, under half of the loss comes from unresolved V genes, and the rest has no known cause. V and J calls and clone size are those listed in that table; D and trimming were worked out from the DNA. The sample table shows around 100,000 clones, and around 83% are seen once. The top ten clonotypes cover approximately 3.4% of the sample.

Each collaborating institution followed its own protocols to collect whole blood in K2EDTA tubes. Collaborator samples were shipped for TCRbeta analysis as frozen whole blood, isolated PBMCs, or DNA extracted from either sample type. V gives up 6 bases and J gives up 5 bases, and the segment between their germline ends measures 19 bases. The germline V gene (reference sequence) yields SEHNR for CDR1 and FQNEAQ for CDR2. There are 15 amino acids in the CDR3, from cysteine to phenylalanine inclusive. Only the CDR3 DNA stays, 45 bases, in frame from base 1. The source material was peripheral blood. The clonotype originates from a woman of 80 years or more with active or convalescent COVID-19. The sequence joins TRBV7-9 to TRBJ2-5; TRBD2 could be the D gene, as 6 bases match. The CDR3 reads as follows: CASRRMGSGVETQYF. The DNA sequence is TGTGCCAGCAGACGCATGGGTTCGGGGGTGGAGACCCAGTACTTC.